This TCR beta chain was recorded in a study of patients and donors after allogeneic stem cell transplantation. Germline V gene data show CDR1 as LNHNV and CDR2 as YYDKDF (reference sequence). Deletions cut 3 bases from V and 6 bases from J, with 13 bases between. CDR3 length: 14 amino acids. TCRdb re-called the RT-PCR reads with MiXCR, one entry per CDR3 protein. In the table there are about 110,000 distinct CDR3 sequences, 35% to 45% of which are singletons. The chain employs TRBV15 and TRBJ2-3; possibly TRBD2 for D (6 bases). This TCR came from a human donor who was either an allogeneic HSCT recipient or a stem cell or donor lymphocyte infusion donor (not recorded which). It is not recorded whose cells these are; they may come from a transplant donor. The sample comprised blood, either unsorted or a sorted T cell fraction (not recorded which). The CDR3 here is CATSRRDGSDTQYF. The CDR3 coding sequence is TGTGCCACCAGCAGGAGGGACGGGAGTGATACGCAGTATTTT.